Listed below are T cell receptor beta chains from one sample, sequenced in a study of regulatory T cells in long-lasting Graves disease. TCRdb recomputed calls from the multiplex PCR reads with MiXCR, one row per CDR3 protein. The top ten hold 29% of the sample, which has over 300,000 distinct CDR3 sequences, about 18% seen once. The source material was peripheral blood mononuclear cells (PBMCs), sampled when the disease was refractory, from a patient treated with antithyroid drugs. Every receptor here comes from a female donor with Graves disease. The CDR3 runs from the conserved cysteine through the conserved F or W. A D gene is named only where the DNA matches it firmly. Clone size appears in some rows only: once, few, many, or a class for an expanded clone.

j_call clone_size d_call v_call cdr3_aa cdr3_nt
TRBJ1-1 . . TRBV15 CATSRDRGPLNTEAFF TGTGCCACCAGCAGAGATAGGGGCCCACTGAACACTGAAGCTTTCTTT
TRBJ1-1 many TRBD1 TRBV28 CASSWDRANTEAFF TGTGCCAGCAGTTGGGACAGGGCGAACACTGAAGCTTTCTTT
TRBJ2-5 many TRBD2 TRBV7-2 CASRLTSGTQETQYF TGTGCCAGCAGGTTGACTAGCGGGACACAAGAGACCCAGTACTTC
TRBJ1-5 many . TRBV12-3/TRBV12-4 CASSLGGTVGQPQHF TGTGCCAGCAGTTTAGGAGGGACGGTCGGACAGCCCCAGCATTTT
TRBJ2-2 . . TRBV3-1 CASSWTDGELFF TGTGCCAGCAGCTGGACTGACGGGGAGCTGTTTTTT
TRBJ2-7 many TRBD1 TRBV2 CASRRTGDTYEQYF TGTGCCAGCAGAAGGACAGGGGATACTTACGAGCAGTACTTC
TRBJ1-2 . TRBD1 TRBV7-9 CASSWDSVNYGYTF TGTGCCAGCAGCTGGGACAGCGTTAACTATGGCTACACCTTC
TRBJ1-2 many . TRBV6-9 CASSYGTGGYTF TGTGCCAGCAGTTACGGGACTGGGGGCTACACCTTC
TRBJ1-4 . . TRBV18 CASSRGSRGEKLFF TGTGCCAGCTCTCGAGGATCCCGGGGCGAAAAACTGTTTTTT
TRBJ1-5 many . TRBV10-3 CAISETDSPNQPQHF TGTGCCATCAGTGAGACGGACAGTCCCAATCAGCCCCAGCATTTT
TRBJ1-2 many . TRBV28 CASQQGREGYTF TGTGCCAGCCAGCAGGGGCGAGAGGGCTACACCTTC
TRBJ2-7 few . TRBV6-1 CASGGYEQYF TGTGCCAGCGGGGGATACGAGCAGTACTTC
TRBJ1-6 few . TRBV30 CAWKNQGYNSPLHF TGTGCCTGGAAGAACCAGGGCTATAATTCACCCCTCCACTTT
TRBJ1-5 . . TRBV5-1 CASSLTANQPQHF TGCGCCAGCAGCTTGACGGCTAATCAGCCCCAGCATTTT
TRBJ1-1 many . TRBV20-1 CSARVGLMNTEAFF TGCAGTGCTAGAGTGGGACTCATGAACACTGAAGCTTTCTTT
TRBJ2-7 many TRBD2 TRBV20-1 CSARRETSYEQYF TGCAGTGCTAGGCGGGAGACCTCCTACGAGCAGTACTTC
TRBJ2-5 many . TRBV6-2/TRBV6-3 CASSYGGAGSETQYF TGTGCCAGCAGTTACGGGGGGGCCGGATCAGAGACCCAGTACTTC
TRBJ2-5 many . TRBV27 CASSLYGVGQETQYF TGTGCCAGCAGTCTCTACGGGGTTGGCCAAGAGACCCAGTACTTC
TRBJ1-1 . . TRBV10-2 CATSGRRNTEAFF TGCGCCACCTCGGGACGGCGGAACACTGAAGCTTTCTTT
TRBJ2-7 . TRBD1 TRBV5-5 CASSPAGTGGYEQYF TGTGCCAGCAGCCCCGCCGGGACAGGGGGCTACGAGCAGTACTTC
TRBJ2-2 many . TRBV12-3/TRBV12-4 CASSLKGAGELFF TGTGCCAGCAGTTTAAAAGGGGCCGGGGAGCTGTTTTTT
TRBJ2-7 many . TRBV11-1 CASSPWPGHYEQYF TGTGCCAGCAGCCCCTGGCCGGGACACTACGAGCAGTACTTC
TRBJ1-5 once TRBD1 TRBV19 CASKRGAGGEDQPQHF TGTGCCAGTAAACGTGGGGCAGGGGGCGAAGATCAGCCCCAGCATTTT
TRBJ2-5 many . TRBV20-1 CSAAPLAGWQETQYF TGCAGTGCAGCCCCGCTGGCGGGATGGCAAGAGACCCAGTACTTC
TRBJ1-1 many . TRBV3-1 CASSPHDAEAFF TGTGCCAGCAGCCCCCATGATGCTGAAGCTTTCTTT
TRBJ2-7 . TRBD2 TRBV5-1 CASSATSGGYTYEQYF TGCGCCAGCAGCGCGACTAGCGGGGGATACACCTACGAGCAGTACTTC
TRBJ2-5 many . TRBV10-1 CASSEGSGPQETQYF TGCGCCAGCAGTGAGGGGAGTGGTCCTCAAGAGACCCAGTACTTC
TRBJ1-2 few TRBD1 TRBV7-9 CASSLSRDSPDYGYTF TGTGCCAGCAGCTTATCGCGGGACAGTCCTGACTATGGCTACACCTTC